The clone carrying this T cell receptor (beta chain) came up many times. A single record per CDR3 protein comes from TCRdb applying MiXCR to the 5' RACE reads. The repertoire consists of more than 30,000 distinct CDR3 sequences, with about an eighth occurring once and the leading ten covering roughly 5.2%. This sample was included in a study of neurological immune-mediated disorders. The ends were cut back, 7 bases at V and 0 bases at J, with 21 bases in the middle. The CDR3 is 18 amino acids. Noted time point: technical triplicate 2. This clonotype originated in a female donor with HTLV-1-associated myelopathy (HAM/TSP). The rearrangement uses TRBV12-3 or TRBV12-4 and TRBJ2-2; D gene uncertain. What was sequenced was CD4+ T cells from blood. The CDR3 DNA reads TGTGCCAGCACTGCCGTTCGGTGGGGAATTACGAACACCGGGGAGCTGTTTTTT. Its protein is CASTAVRWGITNTGELFF.